The 7 T cell receptor beta chains in this list originate from one sample, sequenced in a study of CD4+ T cells in melanoma. Assay: immunoSEQ multiplex PCR; the TCRdb copy retains only in-frame clones and omits some. The table shows about 140,000 clones, with 85% to 95% occurring only once. The receptors were sampled from a human donor with melanoma.

The chain employs TRBV5-6 and TRBJ2-1, with D maybe TRBD1 (6 bases). Trimming removed 2 bases from V and 4 bases from J, with 13 bases in between. CDR1 is SGHDT and CDR2 is YYEEEE in the germline V gene. The CDR3 extends over 15 amino acids. The CDR3 protein is CASSFPTGTYNEQFF. The CDR3 DNA reads TGTGCCAGCAGCTTCCCCACAGGGACGTACAATGAGCAGTTCTTC. Variable domain in full (rest from reference TRBV5-6 and TRBJ2-1): DAGVTQSPTHLIKTRGQQVTLRCSPKSGHDTVSWYQQALGQGPQFIFQYYEEEERQRGNFPDRFSGHQFPNYSSELNVNALLLGDSALYLCASSFPTGTYNEQFFGPGTRLTVL.

The chain combines TRBV19 with TRBJ1-3, with D perhaps TRBD1 (5 bases). The CDR3 runs 14 residues. V was cut by 6 bases and J by 8 bases, with 17 bases left in between. Germline V gene sequence: CDR1 LNHDA, CDR2 SQIVND (reference sequence). CDR3 DNA sequence: TGTGCCAGTAGAACAGGAGCCCCTAGGGACACCATATATTTT. This translates into CASRTGAPRDTIYF.

CDR3 in DNA: TGTGCCAGCAGCCAAGTGGTACAGGCGGAATCCTACGAGCAGTACTTC. It translates to CASSQVVQAESYEQYF. J is TRBJ2-7 and V is TRBV4-2, with D tentatively TRBD1 (5 bases). Trimming took 1 base from V and 1 from J, leaving 14 bases between them. The CDR3 runs 16 residues. Germline CDR1 is LGHNA and CDR2 is YNFKEQ.

The rearrangement joins TRBV6-6 to TRBJ2-3; TRBD2 agrees at 9 bases. This CDR3 comprises 14 residues. The V and J ends lost 6 bases and 2 bases, in that order; junction bases with no gene match: 3. Germline V gives CDR1 MNHNY, CDR2 SVGAGI (reference sequence). The CDR3 reads CASRAGGTTDTQYF. In nucleotides, the CDR3 is TGTGCCAGCAGAGCGGGGGGTACCACAGATACGCAGTATTTT.

The V and J genes are TRBV4-1 and TRBJ2-2; 10 bases align to TRBD2. CDR3 length: 16 residues. Germline lookup yields CDR1 MGHRA and CDR2 YSYEKL. V trimming: 2 bases; J trimming: 8 bases; junction bases outside the gene matches: 8. CDR3 coding DNA: TGCGCCAGCAGCCAACCTAGCGGGGGTCCTAGGGGGGAGCTGTTTTTT. Translated: CASSQPSGGPRGELFF.

The chain carries TRBV30 and TRBJ1-1; tentatively, D is TRBD1 (6 bases). CDR3 length: 16 residues. Trimming removed 0 bases at V and 4 bases at J, with 18 bases between. Germline-derived CDR1 and CDR2 are GTSNPN and SVGIG (reference sequence). The CDR3 coding sequence is TGTGCCTGGAGTGTAAGCCCCGCAGGGGCGGTCACTGAAGCTTTCTTT. Encoded protein: CAWSVSPAGAVTEAFF.

The table lists this clone with a count of one. The genes are TRBV5-1 and TRBJ2-1, with 11 bases fitting TRBD2. CDR3 size: 14 residues. The ends lost 4 bases at V and 5 bases at J; junction bases unmatched: 2. Germline CDR1 and CDR2: SGHRS and YFSETQ. Here the CDR3 DNA reads TGCGCCAGCAGCGTAGCGGGGGGGAACAATGAGCAGTTCTTC. Translated, it gives CASSVAGGNNEQFF.